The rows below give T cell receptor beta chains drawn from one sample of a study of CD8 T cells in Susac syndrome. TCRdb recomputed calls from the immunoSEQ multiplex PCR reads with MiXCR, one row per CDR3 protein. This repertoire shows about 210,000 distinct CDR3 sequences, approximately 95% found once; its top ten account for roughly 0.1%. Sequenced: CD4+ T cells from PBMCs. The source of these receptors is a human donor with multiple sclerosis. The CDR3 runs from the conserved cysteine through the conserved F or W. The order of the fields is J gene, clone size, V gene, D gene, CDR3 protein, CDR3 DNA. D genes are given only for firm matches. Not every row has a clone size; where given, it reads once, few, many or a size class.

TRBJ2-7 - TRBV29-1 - CSVRDGLNYEQYF TGCAGCGTTCGAGACGGCTTAAACTACGAGCAGTACTTC
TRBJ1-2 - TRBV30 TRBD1 CARQGQGADGYTF TGTGCCCGACAGGGACAGGGGGCGGATGGCTACACCTTC
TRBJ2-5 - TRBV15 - CATSRGGVGSQETQYF TGTGCCACCAGCAGGGGAGGCGTAGGATCCCAGGAGACCCAGTACTTC
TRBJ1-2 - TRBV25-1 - CASSPPRSPYGYTF TGTGCCAGCAGTCCCCCAAGGAGTCCCTATGGCTACACCTTC
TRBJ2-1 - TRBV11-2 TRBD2 CASSEGTSLYNEQFF TGTGCCAGCAGCGAGGGGACTAGCTTGTACAATGAGCAGTTCTTC
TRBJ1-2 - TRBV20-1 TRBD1 CSAHRGHWDGYTF TGCAGTGCTCACAGGGGGCATTGGGATGGCTACACCTTC
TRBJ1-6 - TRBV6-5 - CASSYSPGYNSPLHF TGTGCCAGCAGTTACTCTCCGGGTTATAATTCACCCCTCCACTTT
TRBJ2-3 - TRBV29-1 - CSVVRRGGERSTDTQYF TGCAGCGTTGTGAGGCGGGGCGGGGAAAGAAGCACAGATACGCAGTATTTT
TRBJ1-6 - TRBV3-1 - CASSPGTASPLHF TGTGCCAGCAGCCCGGGGACGGCGTCACCCCTCCACTTT
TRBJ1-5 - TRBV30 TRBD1 CAGKGAGGYDQPQHF TGTGCCGGTAAGGGGGCAGGGGGCTACGATCAGCCCCAGCATTTT
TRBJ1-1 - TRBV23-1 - CASSQTVVMVAFF TGCGCCAGCAGTCAAACCGTGGTGATGGTTGCTTTCTTT
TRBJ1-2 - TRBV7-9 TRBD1 CASSPRDSQLGGYTF TGTGCCAGCAGTCCGAGGGACAGTCAACTTGGAGGCTACACCTTC
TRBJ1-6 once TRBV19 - CASSDLPSPLHF TGTGCCAGTAGTGACCTTCCCTCACCCCTCCACTTT
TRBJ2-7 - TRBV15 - CATSRELLAGEQYF TGTGCCACCAGCAGAGAGTTACTAGCTGGCGAGCAGTACTTC
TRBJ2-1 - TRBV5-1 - CASSLGGNSYNEQFF TGCGCCAGCAGCTTGGGCGGAAACTCCTACAATGAGCAGTTCTTC
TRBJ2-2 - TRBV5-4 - CASRSRDSGELFF TGTGCCAGCAGATCAAGGGATTCCGGGGAGCTGTTTTTT
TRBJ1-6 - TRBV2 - CASSAELTYNSPLHF TGTGCCAGCAGTGCGGAGCTGACTTATAATTCACCCCTCCACTTT
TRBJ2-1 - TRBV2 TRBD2 CASSEWGLAGNNEQFF TGTGCCAGCAGTGAATGGGGACTAGCGGGCAACAATGAGCAGTTCTTC
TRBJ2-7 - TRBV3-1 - CASSQNRASYEQYF TGTGCCAGCAGCCAAAACAGAGCCTCCTACGAGCAGTACTTC
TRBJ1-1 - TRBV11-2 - CASSLVAQGFTEAFF TGTGCCAGCAGCTTAGTAGCTCAGGGATTCACTGAAGCTTTCTTT
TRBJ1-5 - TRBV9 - CASSVDGDQPQHF TGTGCCAGCAGCGTAGACGGGGACCAGCCCCAGCATTTT
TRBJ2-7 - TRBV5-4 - CASSLQGTGEQYF TGTGCCAGCAGCCTGCAGGGTACGGGTGAGCAGTACTTC
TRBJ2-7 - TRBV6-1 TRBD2 CASSDVAGDSYEQYF TGTGCCAGCAGTGATGTAGCGGGGGACTCCTACGAGCAGTACTTC
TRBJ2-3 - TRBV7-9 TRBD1 CASKWDRGTDTQYF TGTGCCAGCAAGTGGGACAGGGGGACAGATACGCAGTATTTT
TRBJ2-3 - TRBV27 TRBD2 CASSSPRGEGTDTQYF TGTGCCAGCAGTTCGCCACGGGGGGAGGGCACAGATACGCAGTATTTT
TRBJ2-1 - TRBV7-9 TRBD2 CASSPSLLAATIEQFF TGTGCCAGCAGCCCCAGTTTACTAGCGGCGACGATTGAGCAGTTCTTC
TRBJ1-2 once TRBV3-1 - CASSPGTRDYGYTF TGTGCCAGCAGCCCCGGGACAAGGGACTATGGCTACACCTTC
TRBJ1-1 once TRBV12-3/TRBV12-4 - CADRKMSSTEAFF TGTGCGGACAGAAAGATGAGTTCCACTGAAGCTTTCTTT
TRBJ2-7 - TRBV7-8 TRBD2 CASSLATILAGGFYEQYF TGTGCCAGCAGCTTAGCTACTATCCTAGCGGGGGGGTTCTACGAGCAGTACTTC
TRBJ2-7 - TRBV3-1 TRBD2 CASSQSRTSGRRLQYF TGTGCCAGCAGCCAATCTCGGACTAGCGGGAGGAGATTGCAGTACTTC
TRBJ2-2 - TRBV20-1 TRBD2 CSASPTSGGRGELFF TGCAGTGCTAGTCCGACTAGCGGGGGCAGGGGGGAGCTGTTTTTT
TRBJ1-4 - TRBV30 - CAWTANEKLFF TGTGCCTGGACAGCTAATGAAAAACTGTTTTTT
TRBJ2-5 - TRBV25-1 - CASSVSRRQETQYF TGTGCCAGCAGTGTGTCCCGGAGGCAAGAGACCCAGTACTTC
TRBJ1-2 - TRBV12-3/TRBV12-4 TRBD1 CASSIGQGHGYTF TGTGCCAGCAGTATCGGACAGGGCCATGGCTACACCTTC
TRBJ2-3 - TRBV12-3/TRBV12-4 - CASGRGFPDTQYF TGTGCCAGCGGACGGGGGTTCCCAGATACGCAGTATTTT
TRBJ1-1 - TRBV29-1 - CSETQGEGTEAFF TGCAGCGAGACACAGGGTGAGGGGACTGAAGCTTTCTTT
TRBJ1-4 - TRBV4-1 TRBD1 CASSQERGQGRKLFF TGCGCCAGCAGCCAAGAACGCGGACAGGGTAGGAAACTGTTTTTT
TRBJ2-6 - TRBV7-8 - CASSSNVPGQQISGANVLTF TGTGCCAGCAGCTCAAACGTCCCTGGACAGCAGATCTCTGGGGCCAACGTCCTGACTTTC
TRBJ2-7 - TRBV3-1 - CASSQIGRSEQYF TGTGCCAGCAGCCAAATTGGTAGGAGCGAGCAGTACTTC
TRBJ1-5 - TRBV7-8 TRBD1 CASSWTPGGNQPQHF TGTGCCAGCAGCTGGACGCCAGGGGGGAATCAGCCCCAGCATTTT
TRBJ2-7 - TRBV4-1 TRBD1 CASSHRARTGNYEQYF TGCGCCAGCAGCCACCGAGCGAGGACAGGTAACTACGAGCAGTACTTC
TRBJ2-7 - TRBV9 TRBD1 CASSVEARGTVEQYF TGTGCCAGCAGCGTAGAAGCGAGGGGGACAGTCGAGCAGTACTTC
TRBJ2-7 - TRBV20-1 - CSASPGFSYEQYF TGCAGTGCTAGCCCCGGATTTTCCTACGAGCAGTACTTC
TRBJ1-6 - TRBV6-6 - CASSYVGKSQPLHF TGTGCCAGCAGTTACGTGGGCAAGTCCCAGCCCCTCCACTTT
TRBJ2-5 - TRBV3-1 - CASSVRLEETQYF TGTGCCAGCAGCGTTAGACTGGAAGAGACCCAGTACTTC
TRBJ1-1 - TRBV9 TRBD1 CASSVTGGYPEGAFF TGTGCCAGCAGCGTAACAGGGGGTTACCCTGAAGGAGCTTTCTTT
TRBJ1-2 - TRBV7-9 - CASRQTATLGGYTF TGTGCCAGCAGGCAGACAGCCACCTTAGGTGGCTACACCTTC
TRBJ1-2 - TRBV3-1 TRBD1 CASSQGRPTGGYGYTF TGTGCCAGCAGCCAAGGGCGCCCGACAGGGGGCTATGGCTACACCTTC
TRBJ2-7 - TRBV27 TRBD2 CASSDLTSGFYEQYF TGTGCCAGCAGCGACTTGACTAGCGGGTTCTACGAGCAGTACTTC
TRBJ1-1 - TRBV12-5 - CASGFGMNTEAFF TGTGCTAGTGGTTTTGGGATGAACACTGAAGCTTTCTTT
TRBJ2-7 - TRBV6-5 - CASSYSLRPHEQYF TGTGCCAGCAGTTACTCCCTCCGCCCCCACGAGCAGTACTTC
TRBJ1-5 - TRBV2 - CASRRQTNQPQHF TGTGCCAGCAGGCGACAGACCAATCAGCCCCAGCATTTT
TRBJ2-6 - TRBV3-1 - CASLSSGANVLTF TGTGCCAGCCTGTCTTCTGGGGCCAACGTCCTGACTTTC
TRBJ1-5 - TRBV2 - CASSEWADSNQPQHF TGTGCCAGCAGTGAATGGGCAGATAGCAATCAGCCCCAGCATTTT
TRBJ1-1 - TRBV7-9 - CASSALPPRAPF TGTGCCAGCAGCGCCTTGCCCCCCAGAGCCCCCTTT